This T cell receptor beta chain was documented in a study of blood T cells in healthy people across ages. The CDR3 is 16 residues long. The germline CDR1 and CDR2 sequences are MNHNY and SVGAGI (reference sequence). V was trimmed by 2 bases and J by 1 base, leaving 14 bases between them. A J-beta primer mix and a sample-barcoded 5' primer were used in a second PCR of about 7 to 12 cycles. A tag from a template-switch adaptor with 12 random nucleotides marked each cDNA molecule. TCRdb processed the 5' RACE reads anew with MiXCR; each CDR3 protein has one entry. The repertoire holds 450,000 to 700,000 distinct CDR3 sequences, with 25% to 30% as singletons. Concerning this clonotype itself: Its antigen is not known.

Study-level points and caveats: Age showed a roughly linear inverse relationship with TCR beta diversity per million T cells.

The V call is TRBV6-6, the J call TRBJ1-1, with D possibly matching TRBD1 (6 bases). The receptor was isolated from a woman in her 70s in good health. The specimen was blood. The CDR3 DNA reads TGTGCCAGCAGTTACCCCTACAGGGTTGGGAACACTGAAGCTTTCTTT. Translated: CASSYPYRVGNTEAFF.